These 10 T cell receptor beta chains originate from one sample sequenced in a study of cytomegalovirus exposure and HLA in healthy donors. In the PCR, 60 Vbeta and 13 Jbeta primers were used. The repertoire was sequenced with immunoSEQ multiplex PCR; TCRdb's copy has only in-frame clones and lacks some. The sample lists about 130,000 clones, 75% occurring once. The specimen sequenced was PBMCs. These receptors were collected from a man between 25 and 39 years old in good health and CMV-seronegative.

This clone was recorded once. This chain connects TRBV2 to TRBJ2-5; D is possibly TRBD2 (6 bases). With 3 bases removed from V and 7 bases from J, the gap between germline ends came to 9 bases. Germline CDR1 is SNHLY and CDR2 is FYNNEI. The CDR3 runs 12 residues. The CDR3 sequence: CASSDPGGTQYF. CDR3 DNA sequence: TGTGCCAGCAGTGACCCCGGGGGGACCCAGTACTTC.

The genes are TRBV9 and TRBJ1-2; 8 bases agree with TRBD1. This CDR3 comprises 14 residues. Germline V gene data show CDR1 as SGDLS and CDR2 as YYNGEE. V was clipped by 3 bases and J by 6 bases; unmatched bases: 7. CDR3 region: CASSGMTGDDGYTF. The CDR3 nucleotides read TGTGCCAGCAGCGGAATGACAGGGGATGATGGCTACACCTTC. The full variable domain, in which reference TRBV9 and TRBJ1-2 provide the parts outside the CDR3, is DSGVTQTPKHLITATGQRVTLRCSPRSGDLSVYWYQQSLDQGLQFLIQYYNGEERAKGNILERFSAQQFPDLHSELNLSSLELGDSALYFCASSGMTGDDGYTFGSGTRLTVV.

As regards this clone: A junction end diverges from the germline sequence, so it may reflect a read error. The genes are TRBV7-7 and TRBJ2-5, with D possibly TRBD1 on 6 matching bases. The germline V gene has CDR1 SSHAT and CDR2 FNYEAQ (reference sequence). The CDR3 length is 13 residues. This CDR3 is CASSTGQRETQYF. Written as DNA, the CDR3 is TGTGCTAGCAGCACTGGACAGAGGGAGACCCAGTACTTC.

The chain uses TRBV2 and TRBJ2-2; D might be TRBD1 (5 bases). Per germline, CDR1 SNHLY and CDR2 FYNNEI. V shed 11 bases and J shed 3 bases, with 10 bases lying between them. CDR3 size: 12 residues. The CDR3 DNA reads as TGTGCCCTAGGGGCAGACACCGGGGAGCTGTTTTTT. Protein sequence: CALGADTGELFF.

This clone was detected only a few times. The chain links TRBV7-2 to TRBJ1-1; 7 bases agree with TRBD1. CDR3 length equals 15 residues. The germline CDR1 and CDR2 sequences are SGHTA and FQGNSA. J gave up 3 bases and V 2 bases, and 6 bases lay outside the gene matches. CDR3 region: CASSLIPTGDTEAFF. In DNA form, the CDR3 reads TGTGCCAGCAGCTTAATTCCCACAGGGGACACTGAAGCTTTCTTT.

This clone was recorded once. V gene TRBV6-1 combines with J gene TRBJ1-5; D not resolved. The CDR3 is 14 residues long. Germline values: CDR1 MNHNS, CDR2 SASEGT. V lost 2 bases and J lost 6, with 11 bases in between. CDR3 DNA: TGTGCCAGCAGTGAATCCACTGGCGGTCAGCCCCAGCATTTT. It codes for CASSESTGGQPQHF.

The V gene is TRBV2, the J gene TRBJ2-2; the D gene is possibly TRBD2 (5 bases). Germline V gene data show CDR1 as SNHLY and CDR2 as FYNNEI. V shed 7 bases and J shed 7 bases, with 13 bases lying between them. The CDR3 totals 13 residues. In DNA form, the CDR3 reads TGTGCCAGCAAGAGGGTCGTAAGCGGGGAGCTGTTTTTT. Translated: CASKRVVSGELFF.

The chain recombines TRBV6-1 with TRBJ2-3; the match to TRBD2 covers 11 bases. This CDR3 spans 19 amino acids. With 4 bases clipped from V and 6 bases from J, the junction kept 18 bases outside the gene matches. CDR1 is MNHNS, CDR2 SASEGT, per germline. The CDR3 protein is CASSATGTSGGGRGDTQYF. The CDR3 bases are TGTGCCAGCAGTGCAACCGGGACTAGCGGAGGGGGTAGGGGCGATACGCAGTATTTT.

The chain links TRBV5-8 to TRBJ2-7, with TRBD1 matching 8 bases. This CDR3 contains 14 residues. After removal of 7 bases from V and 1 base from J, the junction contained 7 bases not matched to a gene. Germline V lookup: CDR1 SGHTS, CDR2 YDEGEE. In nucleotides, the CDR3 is TGTGCCAGCCTTGACAGGGGCGGTTCCTACGAGCAGTACTTC. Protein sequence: CASLDRGGSYEQYF.

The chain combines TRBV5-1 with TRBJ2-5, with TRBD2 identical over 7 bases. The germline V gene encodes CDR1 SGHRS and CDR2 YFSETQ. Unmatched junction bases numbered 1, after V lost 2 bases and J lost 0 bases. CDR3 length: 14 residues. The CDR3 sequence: CASSLAGNQETQYF. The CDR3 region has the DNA TGCGCCAGCAGCTTAGCGGGAAACCAAGAGACCCAGTACTTC. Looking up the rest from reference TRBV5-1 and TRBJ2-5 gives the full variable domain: KAGVTQTPRYLIKTRGQQVTLSCSPISGHRSVSWYQQTPGQGLQFLFEYFSETQRNKGNFPGRFSGRQFSNSRSEMNVSTLELGDSALYLCASSLAGNQETQYFGPGTRLLVL.